Following are 9 T cell receptor beta chains from one sample sequenced in a study of blood T cell repertoires in COVID-19 (dated by TCRdb to 2020 to 2021). To prepare the library, the immunoSEQ multiplex PCR assay was applied. TCRdb holds this immuneACCESS table with in-frame rearrangements only. Some clones are missing; in checked studies, unresolved V genes explain under half, and the rest has no known cause. The sample table records some 400,000 clones; 80% to 90% of these occur just once. Under 1.5% of the sample rests with the top ten. The specimen sequenced was PBMCs or T cells enriched from blood (not recorded which). These receptors were collected from a man under 40 who had recovered from COVID-19.

The chain couples TRBV12-5 to TRBJ1-1; D gene uncertain. CDR3 size: 14 residues. The V end lost 1 base, the J end lost 0 bases, and 6 bases lay between the germline ends. Germline V gene lookup returns CDR1 LGHNT and CDR2 FRNRAP. CDR3 bases: TGTGCTAGTGGTTTGGGAGGGCTGAACACTGAAGCTTTCTTT. Its protein is CASGLGGLNTEAFF.

The chain is built from TRBV9 and TRBJ2-5, with 12 bases aligning to TRBD2. The CDR3 has 15 residues. In germline, CDR1 is SGDLS, CDR2 YYNGEE. The junction had 1 base not matched to a gene; V was cut back by 0 bases and J by 4 bases. CDR3 sequence (DNA): TGTGCCAGCAGCGTAGGACTAGCGGGGGCAGAGACCCAGTACTTC. Protein: CASSVGLAGAETQYF.

This clone was seen only once. V and J are TRBV11-3 and TRBJ1-1; D is unclear. The CDR3 covers 13 residues. CDR1 SGHNT and CDR2 YENEEA come from the germline V gene. V was shortened by 3 bases and J by 1 base, with 6 bases between the two germline ends. Here the CDR3 DNA reads TGTGCCAGCAGCTTGTATTCGAACACTGAAGCTTTCTTT. It codes for CASSLYSNTEAFF.

Worth noting for this clone: The same CDR3 can be traced to other DNA sequences in this sample. The genes are TRBV19 and TRBJ1-1; D gene ambiguous. The CDR3 is made up of 13 amino acids. Trimming cost V 2 bases and J 1 base, with 5 bases left between them. Germline CDR1 reads LNHDA; CDR2 reads SQIVND (reference sequence). CDR3 nucleotide sequence: TGTGCCAGTAGTATAACGGGGAACACTGAAGCTTTCTTT. Residues: CASSITGNTEAFF.

The chain is built from TRBV19 and TRBJ1-4; 7 positions match TRBD1. CDR1 and CDR2 from the germline V gene are LNHDA and SQIVND (reference sequence). The CDR3 runs 17 residues. Trimming removed 8 bases from V and 5 bases from J; junction bases left unmatched: 17. The CDR3 coding sequence is TGTGCCAGTCAGGACAGGCCGGCAACGCATTCAAATGAAAAACTGTTTTTT. Protein sequence: CASQDRPATHSNEKLFF.

The chain couples TRBV10-3 to TRBJ1-3; D is possibly TRBD1 (6 bases). This CDR3 is 17 amino acids long. Germline V gene sequence: CDR1 ENHRY, CDR2 SYGVKD. V was shortened by 7 bases and J by 3 bases, with 22 bases between the two germline ends. The CDR3 is CAIMGQGLSEVGNTIYF. Written as DNA, the CDR3 is TGTGCCATCATGGGACAAGGGCTCTCGGAGGTTGGAAACACCATATATTTT.

With regard to this clone: This specimen includes other DNA sequences encoding the same CDR3. This chain joins TRBV29-1 and TRBJ2-7; possible D gene TRBD2, 6 bases. CDR3 length: 13 amino acids. In germline, CDR1 is SQVTM, CDR2 ANQGSEA. Trimming cost V 1 base and J 3 bases, with 10 bases left between them. The CDR3 region has the DNA TGCAGCGTTGAAGGCCAGGGAGGCTACGAGCAGTACTTC. As protein: CSVEGQGGYEQYF.

The rearrangement links TRBV5-6 to TRBJ1-5; D is possibly TRBD1 (6 bases). Trimming stripped 3 bases from V and 1 base from J, with 11 bases between. The CDR3 extends over 15 amino acids. Germline values: CDR1 SGHDT, CDR2 YYEEEE. The chain's CDR3 is CASSSGVLSNQPQHF. The CDR3 DNA is TGTGCCAGCAGCTCAGGGGTTCTGAGCAATCAGCCCCAGCATTTT.

The chain uses TRBV19 and TRBJ1-1; D is perhaps TRBD1 (6 bases). The V end was cut by 6 bases, the J end by 1 base, with 9 bases between. The CDR3 length is 13 residues. Germline assignment: CDR1 LNHDA and CDR2 SQIVND (reference sequence). The CDR3 DNA reads as TGTGCCAGTAGGTTGACAGGGAACACTGAAGCTTTCTTT. Amino acid sequence: CASRLTGNTEAFF.